This T cell receptor beta chain was recorded in a study of low-dose radiotherapy and immunotherapy resistance in tumors. Both TCRalpha and TCRbeta chains were reverse transcribed with V-gene-specific primers. It was with a constant-region primer and a V-primer adapter that TCRs were amplified over roughly 19 PCR cycles. A single record per CDR3 protein comes from TCRdb applying MiXCR to the reads. The data hold around 60,000 distinct CDR3 sequences, with 23% observed a single time. The time point is: after trial treatment. Stated treatment: LDRT plus nivolumab, ipilimumab, low-dose cyclophosphamide and aspirin (RACIN trial). CDR1 is SGHNT and CDR2 is YYREEE in the germline V gene (reference sequence). There are 14 residues in the CDR3. V trimming: 0 bases; J trimming: 7 bases; junction bases outside the gene matches: 7. With regard to this clonotype: A far larger clone is a single base away, which makes a read error likely.

Sequenced material: PBMCs, taken after low-dose radiotherapy plus immunotherapy. The receptor was derived from a male donor with prostate cancer. This sequence joins TRBV5-4 and TRBJ2-7, with 7 nucleotides matching TRBD1. CDR3 sequence: CASSLGQGYNEQYF. CDR3 coding DNA: TGTGCCAGCAGCTTGGGACAGGGCTACAATGAGCAGTACTTC.